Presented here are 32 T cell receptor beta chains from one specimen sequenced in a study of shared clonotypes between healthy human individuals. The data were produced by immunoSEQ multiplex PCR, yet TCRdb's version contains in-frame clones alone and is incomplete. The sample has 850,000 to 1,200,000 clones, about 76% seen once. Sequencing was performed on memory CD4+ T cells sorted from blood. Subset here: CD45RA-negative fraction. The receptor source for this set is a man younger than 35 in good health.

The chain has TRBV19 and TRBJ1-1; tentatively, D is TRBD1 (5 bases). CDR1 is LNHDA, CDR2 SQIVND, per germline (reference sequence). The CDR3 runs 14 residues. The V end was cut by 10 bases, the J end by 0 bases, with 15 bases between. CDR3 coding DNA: TGTGCCACCTACTCGACAGCCATGAACACTGAAGCTTTCTTT. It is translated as CATYSTAMNTEAFF. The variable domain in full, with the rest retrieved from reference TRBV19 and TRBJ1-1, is DGGITQSPKYLFRKEGQNVTLSCEQNLNHDAMYWYRQDPGQGLRLIYYSQIVNDFQKGDIAEGYSVSREKKESFPLTVTSAQKNPTAFYLCATYSTAMNTEAFFGQGTRLTVV.

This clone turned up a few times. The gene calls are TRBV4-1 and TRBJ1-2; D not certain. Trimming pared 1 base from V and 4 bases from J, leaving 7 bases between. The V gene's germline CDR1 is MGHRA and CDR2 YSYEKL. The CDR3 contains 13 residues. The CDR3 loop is CASSQVPSYGYTF. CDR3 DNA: TGCGCCAGCAGCCAAGTACCAAGCTATGGCTACACCTTC.

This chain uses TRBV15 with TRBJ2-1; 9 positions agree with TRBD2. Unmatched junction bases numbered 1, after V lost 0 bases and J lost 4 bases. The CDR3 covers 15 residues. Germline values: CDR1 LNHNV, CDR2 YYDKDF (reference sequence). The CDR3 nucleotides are TGTGCCACCAGCAGAGAAAGCGGGGGGTACAATGAGCAGTTCTTC. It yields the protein CATSRESGGYNEQFF.

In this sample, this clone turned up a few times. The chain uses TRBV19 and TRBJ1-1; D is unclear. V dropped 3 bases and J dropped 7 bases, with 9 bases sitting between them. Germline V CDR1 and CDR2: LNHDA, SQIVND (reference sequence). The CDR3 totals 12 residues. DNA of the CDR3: TGTGCCAGTAGTATGGCGTCACATGAAGCTTTCTTT. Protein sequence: CASSMASHEAFF.

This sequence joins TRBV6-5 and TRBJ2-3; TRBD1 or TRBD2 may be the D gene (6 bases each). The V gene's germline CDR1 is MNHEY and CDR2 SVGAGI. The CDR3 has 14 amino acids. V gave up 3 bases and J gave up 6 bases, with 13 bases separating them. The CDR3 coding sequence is TGTGCCAGCAGTTATTCCGGGGGCAGCGATACGCAGTATTTT. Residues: CASSYSGGSDTQYF.

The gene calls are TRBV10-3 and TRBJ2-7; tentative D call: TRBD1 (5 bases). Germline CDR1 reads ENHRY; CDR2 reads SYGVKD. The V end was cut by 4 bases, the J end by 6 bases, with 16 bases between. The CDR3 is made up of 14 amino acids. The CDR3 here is CAISVGWAQGEQYF. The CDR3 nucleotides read TGTGCCATCAGTGTTGGGTGGGCCCAGGGCGAGCAGTACTTC.

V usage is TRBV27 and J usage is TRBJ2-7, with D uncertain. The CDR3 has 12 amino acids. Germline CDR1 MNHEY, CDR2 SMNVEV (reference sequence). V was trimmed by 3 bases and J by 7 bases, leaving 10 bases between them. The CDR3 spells CASSFRLGEQYF. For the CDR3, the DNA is TGTGCCAGCAGTTTCAGGTTGGGGGAGCAGTACTTC.

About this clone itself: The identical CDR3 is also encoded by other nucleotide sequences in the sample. The DNA of the CDR3 is TGTGCCTGGAGTAGTGGAAACACCATATATTTT. Its translation is CAWSSGNTIYF. The gene calls are TRBV30 and TRBJ1-3; D unclear. CDR3 length equals 11 residues. Germline values: CDR1 GTSNPN, CDR2 SVGIG (reference sequence). The V gene lost 2 bases and the J gene lost 3 bases, with 2 bases spanning the gap.

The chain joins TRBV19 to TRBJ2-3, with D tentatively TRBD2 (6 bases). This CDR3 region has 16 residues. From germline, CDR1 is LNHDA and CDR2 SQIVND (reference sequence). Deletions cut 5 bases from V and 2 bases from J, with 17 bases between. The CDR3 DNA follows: TGTGCCAGTAGTTCTTCGGCGAGCGGGTTCACAGATACGCAGTATTTT. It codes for CASSSSASGFTDTQYF.

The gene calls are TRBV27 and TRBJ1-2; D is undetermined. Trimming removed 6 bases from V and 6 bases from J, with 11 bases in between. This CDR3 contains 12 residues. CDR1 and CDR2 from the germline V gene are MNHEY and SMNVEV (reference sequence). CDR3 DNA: TGTGCCAGCAGGGCGGGATTACATGGCTACACCTTC. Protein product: CASRAGLHGYTF.

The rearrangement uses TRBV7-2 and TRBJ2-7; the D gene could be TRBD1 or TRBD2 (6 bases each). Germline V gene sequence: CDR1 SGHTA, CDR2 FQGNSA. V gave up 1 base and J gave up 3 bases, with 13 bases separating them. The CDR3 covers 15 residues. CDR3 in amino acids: CASSLGPGAIYEQYF. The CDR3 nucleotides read TGTGCCAGCAGCTTAGGACCGGGGGCTATCTACGAGCAGTACTTC. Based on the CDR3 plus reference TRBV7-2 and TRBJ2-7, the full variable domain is GAGVSQSPSNKVTEKGKDVELRCDPISGHTALYWYRQSLGQGLEFLIYFQGNSAPDKSGLPSDRFSAERTGGSVSTLTIQRTQQEDSAVYLCASSLGPGAIYEQYFGPGTRLTVT.

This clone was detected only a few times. The chain's CDR3 is CASSYPGLAGAMYQETQYF. The DNA for the CDR3 is TGTGCCAGCAGTTACCCAGGACTAGCGGGGGCCATGTACCAAGAGACCCAGTACTTC. The chain joins TRBV6-9 to TRBJ2-5; 13 bases line up with TRBD2. Germline CDR1 MNHGY, CDR2 SVAAGI. The V and J ends lost 3 bases and 0 bases, in that order; junction bases with no gene match: 10. The length of the CDR3 is 19 residues.

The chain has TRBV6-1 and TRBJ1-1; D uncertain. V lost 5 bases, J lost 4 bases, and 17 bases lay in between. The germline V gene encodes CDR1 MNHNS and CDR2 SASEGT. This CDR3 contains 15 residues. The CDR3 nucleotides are TGTGCCAGCAGTCCTAGGATCTTGGCAGGCACTGAAGCTTTCTTT. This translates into CASSPRILAGTEAFF.

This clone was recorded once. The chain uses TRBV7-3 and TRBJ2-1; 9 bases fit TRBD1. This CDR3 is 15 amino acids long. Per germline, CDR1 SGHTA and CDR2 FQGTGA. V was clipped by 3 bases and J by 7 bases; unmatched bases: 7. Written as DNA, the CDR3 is TGTGCCAGCAGCTTTGGGACAGGGACAAGAAATGAGCAGTTCTTC. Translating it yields CASSFGTGTRNEQFF. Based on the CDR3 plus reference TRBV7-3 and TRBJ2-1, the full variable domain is GAGVSQTPSNKVTEKGKYVELRCDPISGHTALYWYRQSLGQGPEFLIYFQGTGAADDSGLPNDRFFAVRPEGSVSTLKIQRTERGDSAVYLCASSFGTGTRNEQFFGPGTRLTVL.

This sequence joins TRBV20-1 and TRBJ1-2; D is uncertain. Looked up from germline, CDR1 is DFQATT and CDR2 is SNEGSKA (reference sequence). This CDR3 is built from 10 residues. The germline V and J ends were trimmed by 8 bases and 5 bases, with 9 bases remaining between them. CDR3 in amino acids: CSSYEYGYTF. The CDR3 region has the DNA TGCAGTTCCTACGAATATGGCTACACCTTC.

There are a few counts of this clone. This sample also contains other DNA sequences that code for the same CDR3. CDR3: CASSLDRGLDEQYF. The CDR3 region has the DNA TGTGCCAGCAGCTTAGACAGGGGTCTCGACGAGCAGTACTTC. V and J are TRBV7-9 and TRBJ2-7; 7 bases line up with TRBD1. Germline values: CDR1 SEHNR, CDR2 FQNEAQ (reference sequence). The trim removed 1 base at V and 5 bases at J, leaving 5 bases unmatched. This CDR3 has 14 amino acids.

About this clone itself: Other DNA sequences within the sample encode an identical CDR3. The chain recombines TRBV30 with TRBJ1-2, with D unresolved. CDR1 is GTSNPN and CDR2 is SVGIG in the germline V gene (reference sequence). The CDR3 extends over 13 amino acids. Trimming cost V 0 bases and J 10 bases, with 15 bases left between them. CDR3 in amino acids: CAWSVDGWQDYTF. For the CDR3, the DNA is TGTGCCTGGAGTGTGGACGGCTGGCAGGACTACACCTTC.

In DNA form, the CDR3 reads TGTGCCTGGAGTAGGGGGGAGGGAGGTTACGAGCAGTACTTC. It codes for CAWSRGEGGYEQYF. The chain recombines TRBV30 with TRBJ2-7; weak D call: TRBD2 (7 bases). CDR3 length: 14 amino acids. Germline CDR1 GTSNPN, CDR2 SVGIG (reference sequence). Trimming removed 2 bases from V and 4 bases from J, with 15 bases in between.

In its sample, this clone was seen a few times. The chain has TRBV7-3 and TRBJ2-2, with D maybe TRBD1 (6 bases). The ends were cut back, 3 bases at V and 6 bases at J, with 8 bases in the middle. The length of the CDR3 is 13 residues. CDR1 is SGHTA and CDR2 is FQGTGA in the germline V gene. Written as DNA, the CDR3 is TGTGCCAGCAGCTTTACAGGGTCCGGGGAGCTGTTTTTT. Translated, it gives CASSFTGSGELFF.

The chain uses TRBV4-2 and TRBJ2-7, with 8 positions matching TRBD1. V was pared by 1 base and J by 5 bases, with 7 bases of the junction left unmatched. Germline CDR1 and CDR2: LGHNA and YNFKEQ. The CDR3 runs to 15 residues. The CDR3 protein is CASSQVGQGNHEQYF. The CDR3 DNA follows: TGTGCCAGCAGCCAAGTTGGACAGGGCAACCACGAGCAGTACTTC.

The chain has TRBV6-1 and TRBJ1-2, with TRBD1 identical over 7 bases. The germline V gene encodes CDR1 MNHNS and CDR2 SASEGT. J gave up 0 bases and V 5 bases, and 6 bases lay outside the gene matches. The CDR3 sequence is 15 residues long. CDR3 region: CASSMTGNANYGYTF. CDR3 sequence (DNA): TGTGCCAGCAGTATGACAGGGAATGCTAACTATGGCTACACCTTC.

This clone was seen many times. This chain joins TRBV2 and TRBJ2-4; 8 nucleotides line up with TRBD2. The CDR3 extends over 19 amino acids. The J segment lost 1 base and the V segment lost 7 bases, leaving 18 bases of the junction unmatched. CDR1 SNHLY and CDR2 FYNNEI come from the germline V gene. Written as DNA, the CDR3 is TGTGCCAGCAACCCGGGGGGGCCGGCGGTTATCGTGGCCAAAAACATTCAGTACTTC. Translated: CASNPGGPAVIVAKNIQYF.

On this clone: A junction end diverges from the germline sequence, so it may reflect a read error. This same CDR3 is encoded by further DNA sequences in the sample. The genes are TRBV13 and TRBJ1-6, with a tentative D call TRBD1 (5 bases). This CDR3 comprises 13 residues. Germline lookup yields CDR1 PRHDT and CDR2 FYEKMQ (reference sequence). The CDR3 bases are TGTGCCAGCAGCCTGGGGGACTTTGGACCCCTCCACTTC. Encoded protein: CASSLGDFGPLHF. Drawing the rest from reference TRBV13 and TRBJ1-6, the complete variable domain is AAGVIQSPRHLIKEKRETATLKCYPIPRHDTVYWYQQGPGQDPQFLISFYEKMQSDKGSIPDRFSAQQFSDYHSELNMSSLELGDSALYFCASSLGDFGPLHFGNGTRLTVT.

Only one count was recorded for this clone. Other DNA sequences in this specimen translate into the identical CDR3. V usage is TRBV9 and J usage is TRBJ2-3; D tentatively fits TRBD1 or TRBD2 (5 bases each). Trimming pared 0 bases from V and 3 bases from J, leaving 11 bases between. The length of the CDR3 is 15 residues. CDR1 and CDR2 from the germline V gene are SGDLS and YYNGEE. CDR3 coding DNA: TGTGCCAGCAGCGTAGGGGGGAGTGGGACAGATACGCAGTATTTT. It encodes CASSVGGSGTDTQYF.

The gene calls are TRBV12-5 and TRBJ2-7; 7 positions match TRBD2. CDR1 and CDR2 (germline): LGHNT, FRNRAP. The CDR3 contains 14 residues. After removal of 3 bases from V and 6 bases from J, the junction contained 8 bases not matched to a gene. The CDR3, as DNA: TGTGCTAGTGGTTTACGGGAGGCGCGGAGCGAGCAGTACTTC. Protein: CASGLREARSEQYF.

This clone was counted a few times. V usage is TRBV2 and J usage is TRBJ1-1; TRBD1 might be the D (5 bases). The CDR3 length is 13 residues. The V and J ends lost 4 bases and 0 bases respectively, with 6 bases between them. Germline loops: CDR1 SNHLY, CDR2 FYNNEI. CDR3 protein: CASSVGLNTEAFF. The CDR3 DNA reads TGTGCCAGCAGTGTGGGGCTGAACACTGAAGCTTTCTTT. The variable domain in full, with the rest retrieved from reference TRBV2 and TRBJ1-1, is EPEVTQTPSHQVTQMGQEVILRCVPISNHLYFYWYRQILGQKVEFLVSFYNNEISEKSEIFDDQFSVERPDGSNFTLKIRSTKLEDSAMYFCASSVGLNTEAFFGQGTRLTVV.

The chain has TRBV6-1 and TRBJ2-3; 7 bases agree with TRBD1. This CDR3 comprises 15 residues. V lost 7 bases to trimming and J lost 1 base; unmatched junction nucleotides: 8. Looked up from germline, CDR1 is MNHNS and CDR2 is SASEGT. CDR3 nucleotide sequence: TGTGCCAGCACCCTCCGACAGGGCGGCACAGATACGCAGTATTTT. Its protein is CASTLRQGGTDTQYF.

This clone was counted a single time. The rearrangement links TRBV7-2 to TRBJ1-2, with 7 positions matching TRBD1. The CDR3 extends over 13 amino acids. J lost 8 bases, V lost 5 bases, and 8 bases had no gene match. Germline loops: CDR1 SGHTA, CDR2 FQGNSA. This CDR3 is CASSPGGDGGYTF. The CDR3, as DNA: TGTGCCAGCAGCCCAGGGGGGGATGGGGGCTACACCTTC.

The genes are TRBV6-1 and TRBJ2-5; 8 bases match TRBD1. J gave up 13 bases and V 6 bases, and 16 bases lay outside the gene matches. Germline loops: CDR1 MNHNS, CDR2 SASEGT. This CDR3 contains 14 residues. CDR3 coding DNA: TGTGCCAGCAGGACAGGGGCAACCCTGCTGCCGTCGTACTTC. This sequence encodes CASRTGATLLPSYF.

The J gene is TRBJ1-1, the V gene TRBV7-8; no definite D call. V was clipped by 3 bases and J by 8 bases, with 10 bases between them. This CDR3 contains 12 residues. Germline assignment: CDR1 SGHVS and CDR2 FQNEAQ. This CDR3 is CASSLVLAEAFF. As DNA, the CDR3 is TGTGCCAGCAGCTTGGTCCTAGCCGAAGCTTTCTTT. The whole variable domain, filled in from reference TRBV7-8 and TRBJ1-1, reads GAGVSQSPRYKVAKRGQDVALRCDPISGHVSLFWYQQALGQGPEFLTYFQNEAQLDKSGLPSDRFFAERPEGSVSTLKIQRTQQEDSAVYLCASSLVLAEAFFGQGTRLTVV.

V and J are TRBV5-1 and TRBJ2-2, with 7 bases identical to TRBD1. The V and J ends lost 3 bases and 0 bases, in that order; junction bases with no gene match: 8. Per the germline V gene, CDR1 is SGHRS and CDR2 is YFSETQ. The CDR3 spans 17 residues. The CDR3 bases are TGCGCCAGCAGCTCGGGACAGAACCAACCGAACACCGGGGAGCTGTTTTTT. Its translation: CASSSGQNQPNTGELFF.

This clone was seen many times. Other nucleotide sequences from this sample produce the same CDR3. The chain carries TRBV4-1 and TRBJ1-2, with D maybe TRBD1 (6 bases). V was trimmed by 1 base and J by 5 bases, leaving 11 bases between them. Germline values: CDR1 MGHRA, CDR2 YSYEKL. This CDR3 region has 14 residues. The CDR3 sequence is CASSQAQDRYGYTF. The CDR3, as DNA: TGCGCCAGCAGCCAAGCCCAGGACAGATATGGCTACACCTTC.